The 25 T cell receptor beta chains listed next were all sequenced from one sample in a study of blood T cells in healthy people across ages. A J-beta primer mix and a sample-barcoded 5' primer were used in a second PCR of about 6 to 12 cycles. TCRdb used MiXCR to reprocess the 5' RACE reads, holding one entry per CDR3 protein. The profile shows some 560,000 distinct CDR3 sequences, roughly a quarter of them singletons. This same sample was also part of a study on T cells of mothers and their children.

Input material: blood. These receptors all come from a boy aged 2 to 10 in good health.

This clonotype turned up a few times. The chain joins TRBV7-8 to TRBJ2-1, with a tentative D call TRBD1 (5 bases). Gene TRBJ2-5 matches the end of the DNA better, so the J call may be wrong. The CDR3 is made up of 13 amino acids. The germline gives CDR1 SGHVS, CDR2 FQNEAQ. In nucleotides, the CDR3 is TGTGCCAGCTGCTGGACATTTCAAGAGACCCAGTACTTC. Translating gives CASCWTFQETQYF.

This clonotype was observed a few times. This chain's CDR3 is CASSTRGQGANTGELFF. The CDR3 bases are TGCGCCAGCAGCACGAGGGGACAGGGGGCGAACACCGGGGAGCTGTTTTTT. The rearrangement joins TRBV5-1 to TRBJ2-2, with TRBD1 matching over 11 bases. The CDR3 runs to 17 residues. Germline V CDR1 and CDR2: SGHRS, YFSETQ. The J segment lost 0 bases and the V segment lost 4 bases, leaving 5 bases of the junction unmatched.

This clonotype was counted between two and nine times. This rearrangement joins TRBV6-2 or TRBV6-3 to TRBJ2-1; D call uncertain. V lost 6 bases and J 4 bases, leaving 7 bases between the germline ends. The germline CDR1 and CDR2 sequences are MNHEY and SVGEGT. This CDR3 has 12 residues. The CDR3 sequence is CASSQSYNEQFF. DNA for the CDR3: TGTGCCAGCAGCCAATCGTACAATGAGCAGTTCTTC.

CDR3 in amino acids: CSARVATGGGYNEQFF. The CDR3 DNA reads as TGCAGTGCTAGAGTGGCAACGGGAGGTGGCTACAATGAGCAGTTCTTC. V gene TRBV20-1 combines with J gene TRBJ2-1, with TRBD2 identical over 7 bases. The trim removed 1 base at V and 3 bases at J, leaving 9 bases unmatched. The germline gives CDR1 DFQATT, CDR2 SNEGSKA (reference sequence). CDR3 length: 16 amino acids.

The V gene is TRBV27, the J gene TRBJ1-2, with 10 positions matching TRBD1. CDR1 and CDR2 (germline): MNHEY, SMNVEV (reference sequence). V lost 2 bases to trimming and J lost 3 bases; unmatched junction nucleotides: 12. The CDR3 runs to 18 residues. The CDR3 region is CASSLTRDRGDRDYGYTF. CDR3 nucleotides: TGTGCCAGCAGTTTAACCCGGGACAGGGGCGACAGGGACTATGGCTACACCTTC.

This clonotype was observed a few times. The CDR3 loop reads CASSYRETGYEQYF. For the CDR3, the DNA is TGTGCCAGCAGTTACCGGGAGACCGGCTACGAGCAGTACTTC. The chain has TRBV6-5 and TRBJ2-7; D is perhaps TRBD2 (6 bases). V lost 2 bases and J lost 3, with 11 bases in between. CDR1 is MNHEY, CDR2 SVGAGI, per germline. This CDR3 contains 14 residues.

The chain couples TRBV20-1 to TRBJ2-2; 7 nucleotides line up with TRBD2. This CDR3 is 16 amino acids long. J was trimmed by 1 base and V by 6 bases; bases with no gene match: 11. Germline CDR1 is DFQATT and CDR2 is SNEGSKA (reference sequence). CDR3 region: CSAADFQRGNTGELFF. The CDR3 coding sequence is TGCAGTGCCGCTGACTTCCAGCGGGGGAACACCGGGGAGCTGTTTTTT.

This clonotype has only a few counts. A read error may account for a junction end that differs from germline. Here the CDR3 reads CAGSFRGADNSPLHF. CDR3 sequence (DNA): TGTGCCGGCAGTTTTCGGGGAGCGGATAATTCACCCCTCCACTTT. This chain uses TRBV27 with TRBJ1-6, with D unclear. Germline assignment: CDR1 MNHEY and CDR2 SMNVEV (reference sequence). The CDR3 is made up of 15 amino acids.

This chain uses TRBV20-1 with TRBJ1-4; D is perhaps TRBD1 (5 bases). This CDR3 has 14 residues. CDR1 is DFQATT and CDR2 is SNEGSKA in the germline V gene (reference sequence). The V gene lost 4 bases and the J gene lost 4 bases, with 13 bases spanning the gap. CDR3 in DNA: TGCAGTGCTACGGGCAGGGCCCTTAATGAAAAACTGTTTTTT. This codes for CSATGRALNEKLFF.

Only a few counts were recorded for this clonotype. The chain joins TRBV5-1 to TRBJ1-6; possibly TRBD1 for D (6 bases). CDR1 and CDR2 (germline): SGHRS, YFSETQ. Trimming stripped 3 bases from V and 11 bases from J, with 12 bases between. The CDR3 consists of 13 residues. This CDR3 reads CASSSTGSAPLHF. CDR3 sequence (DNA): TGCGCCAGCAGCTCAACAGGGTCGGCACCCCTCCACTTT.

The CDR3, as DNA: TGTGCCAGCAGCCCGGGGACAGAACAAAGTTATAGCAATCAGCCCCAGCATTTT. Translating it yields CASSPGTEQSYSNQPQHF. The V call is TRBV12-3 or TRBV12-4, the J call TRBJ1-5; 7 positions agree with TRBD1. V was clipped by 6 bases and J by 0 bases; unmatched bases: 14. This CDR3 has 18 residues.

The chain has TRBV29-1 and TRBJ2-7; D ambiguous. Trimming cost V 4 bases and J 2 bases, with 12 bases left between them. This CDR3 is built from 13 residues. The germline V gene has CDR1 SQVTM and CDR2 ANQGSEA. The CDR3 region has the DNA TGCAGCGTTGGTCAGCAGAAAACCTACGAGCAGTACTTC. Amino acids: CSVGQQKTYEQYF.

Remarks on this clonotype: A read error may account for a junction end that differs from germline. This chain connects TRBV7-7 to TRBJ2-3; TRBD1 or TRBD2 may be the D gene (5 bases each). Germline V CDR1 and CDR2: SSHAT, FNYEAQ (reference sequence). This CDR3 is built from 17 residues. CDR3 in DNA: TGTGCTAGCAGCTTGATATTCGGGACCGATCACACAGATACGCAGTATTTT. As protein: CASSLIFGTDHTDTQYF.

The sample holds a few counts of this clonotype. V usage is TRBV6-2 or TRBV6-3 and J usage is TRBJ1-2; D call uncertain. Germline V gene lookup returns CDR1 MNHEY and CDR2 SVGEGT. V was trimmed by 5 bases and J by 8 bases, leaving 12 bases between them. The CDR3 spans 12 residues. CDR3 DNA sequence: TGTGCCAGCAGTGCCCCTGGTACGGGCTACACCTTC. Amino acids: CASSAPGTGYTF.

This clonotype was seen only a few times. The chain combines TRBV25-1 with TRBJ2-5, with D perhaps matching TRBD1 (6 bases). The J call may be wrong; the DNA end is better matched by TRBJ2-1. Germline loops: CDR1 MGHDK, CDR2 SYGVNS. CDR3 size: 13 residues. The CDR3 loop reads CASSETGWDEQFF. CDR3 nucleotides: TGTGCCAGCAGTGAAACAGGGTGGGATGAGCAGTTCTTC.

The rearrangement uses TRBV2 and TRBJ1-5; D is undetermined. Germline-derived CDR1 and CDR2 are SNHLY and FYNNEI. The CDR3 totals 13 residues. The germline V and J ends were trimmed by 3 bases and 5 bases, with 8 bases remaining between them. CDR3 DNA sequence: TGTGCCAGCAGTGACACAGTGGATCAGCCCCAGCATTTT. Its translation: CASSDTVDQPQHF.

The chain employs TRBV5-1 and TRBJ2-7, with D hard to call. This CDR3 is built from 14 residues. In germline, CDR1 is SGHRS, CDR2 YFSETQ. The V end lost 2 bases, the J end lost 5 bases, and 14 bases lay between the germline ends. CDR3 residues: CASSLGPWTNEQYF. The CDR3 region has the DNA TGCGCCAGCAGCTTAGGACCCTGGACGAACGAGCAGTACTTC. Full variable domain (remainder filled in from reference TRBV5-1 and TRBJ2-7): KAGVTQTPRYLIKTRGQQVTLSCSPISGHRSVSWYQQTPGQGLQFLFEYFSETQRNKGNFPGRFSGRQFSNSRSEMNVSTLELGDSALYLCASSLGPWTNEQYFGPGTRLTVT.

This clonotype was counted a few times. V and J are TRBV4-3 and TRBJ2-2; D remains ambiguous. V dropped 3 bases and J dropped 0 bases, with 8 bases sitting between them. Germline V gene data show CDR1 as LGHNA and CDR2 as YSLEER. The CDR3 has 15 residues. CDR3 in DNA: TGCGCCAGCAGCCAGTCGTCCACGAACACCGGGGAGCTGTTTTTT. It yields the protein CASSQSSTNTGELFF.

In its sample, this clonotype was seen once. This chain uses TRBV7-2 with TRBJ1-4; D ambiguous. CDR1 is SGHTA, CDR2 FQGNSA, per germline. CDR3 size: 13 residues. Trimming shortened V by 5 bases and J by 10 bases, and 14 bases separated the two germline ends. CDR3 bases: TGTGCCAGCAGCCCCCGGGAGATGGGAAAACTGTTTTTT. Residues: CASSPREMGKLFF.

This clonotype was detected a few times. The CDR3 is CASSEPNTDTQYF. CDR3 coding DNA: TGCGCCAGCAGTGAGCCTAACACAGATACGCAGTATTTT. The chain combines TRBV10-2 with TRBJ2-3; D not certain. The CDR3 runs 13 residues. Trimming took 2 bases from V and 2 from J, leaving 5 bases between them. Germline CDR1 WSHSY, CDR2 SAAADI.

This clonotype was counted a few times. This chain links TRBV14 with TRBJ2-1, with D hard to call. Looked up from germline, CDR1 is SGHDN and CDR2 is FVKESK. The V end lost 0 bases, the J end lost 4 bases, and 16 bases lay between the germline ends. The length of the CDR3 is 17 residues. The CDR3 loop is CASSQDSSAGPYNEQFF. CDR3 in DNA: TGTGCCAGCAGCCAAGATTCTTCCGCCGGTCCTTACAATGAGCAGTTCTTC.

The chain recombines TRBV27 with TRBJ2-5; D is ambiguous. Germline V gene data show CDR1 as MNHEY and CDR2 as SMNVEV (reference sequence). This CDR3 has 12 amino acids. V was pared by 6 bases and J by 11 bases, with 16 bases between. CDR3 sequence (DNA): TGTGCCAGCAGCTCGGTTCCGGGCAAGCAGTACTTC. Encoded protein: CASSSVPGKQYF.

This clonotype was recorded many times. V and J are TRBV3-1 and TRBJ2-1, with 11 bases lining up with TRBD2. The last part of the DNA fits TRBJ2-7 better; the J call may be wrong. CDR1 and CDR2 from the germline V gene are LGHDT and YNNKEL (reference sequence). The CDR3 is made up of 15 amino acids. The CDR3 nucleotides are TGTGCCAGCAGACCGGGGACTAGCGGAACCTACGAGCAGTACTTC. Amino acids: CASRPGTSGTYEQYF.

The table lists this clonotype with a few counts. Since no conserved phenylalanine or tryptophan closes the CDR3, a read error is the likely cause. The chain is built from TRBV12-3 or TRBV12-4 and TRBJ1-1; D ambiguous. The CDR3 length is 12 residues. Deletions cut 1 base from V and 8 bases from J, with 8 bases between. The CDR3 spells CASSLGFPEAFL. The CDR3, as DNA: TGTGCCAGCAGTTTAGGATTTCCGGAAGCTTTCCTT.

This chain joins TRBV15 and TRBJ1-1, with D maybe TRBD1 (6 bases). Trimming removed 5 bases from V and 2 bases from J, with 15 bases in between. Germline CDR1 reads LNHNV; CDR2 reads YYDKDF (reference sequence). The CDR3 extends over 15 amino acids. Here the CDR3 DNA reads TGTGCCACCAGCCTAAGAGTGGGGGCCAACACTGAAGCTTTCTTT. Amino acids: CATSLRVGANTEAFF.